The T cell receptor (beta chain) described here comes from a study of regulatory T cells in long-lasting Graves disease (dated by TCRdb to the early 2020s). As for the study more broadly: Newly diagnosed Graves' disease patients had taken antithyroid drugs for less than 3 months. This study used TCR sequencing and RNA sequencing of peripheral blood to compare persistent Graves' disease patients against newly diagnosed Graves' disease patients. The study was conducted in China and was registered as a clinical trial. A total of around 35 samples were covered by TCR sequencing, comprising 13 persistent and 20 or so newly diagnosed Graves' disease patients.

The library relied on multiplex PCR. Sequencing relied on an Illumina HiSeq 4000. iRepertoire HTBI primers and Arm-PCR amplification of CDR3 regions were used to construct TCR beta libraries. Before sequencing, the PCR products underwent gel purification. The original methods were these. Across samples, 60 to 80 TRBV and 15 or so TRBJ segments were identified and used for gene usage analysis of CDR3 amino acid clonotypes. Filtered high-quality paired reads were merged into contigs using COPE and FqMerger. BLAST was used to align contigs to the IMGT TRBV, TRBD and TRBJ reference genes, and CDR3 was defined following IMGT. Any clonotype with a frequency above 0.1% was classified as a highly expanded clone. Repertoire diversity was measured by Shannon entropy, and V-J evenness by the Gini coefficient. A clonotype was considered public if more than one individual shared it. The public reads were quality trimmed at Q25 with fastp and then assembled into clones with MiXCR by TCRdb, keeping productive beta chains. When rows share a CDR3 protein, they turn into one entry using the most common DNA and genes. These V and J calls originate from TCRdb's pipeline instead of the authors' own analysis. Present in this sample are 420,000 or so distinct CDR3 sequences, about 16% of which were seen just once. The top ten hold around 23% of the sample.

Explained via the paper, the time point label denotes: newly diagnosed GD, antithyroid drugs for less than 3 months. RNA was extracted from PBMCs in TRIzol for both TCR sequencing and RNA sequencing. The diagnosis of Graves' disease followed American Thyroid Association guidelines. Patients for the study were recruited at an endocrinology department in Xi'an, China. From each patient, approximately 10 milliliters of peripheral blood was collected into an EDTA anticoagulant tube. Ficoll Paque Plus density gradient separation was used to isolate PBMCs, and no further T cell sorting was done. An Agilent 2100 Bioanalyzer and agarose gel were used to assess RNA quality, and a NanoDrop 2000 was used to measure RNA concentration. V gives up 4 bases and J gives up 6 bases, and the segment between their germline ends measures 16 bases. According to the germline V gene, CDR1 reads SGDLS and CDR2 reads YYNGEE. The cysteine opens and the phenylalanine closes a CDR3 of 14 amino acids. The sequence is cut down to CDR3 DNA, 42 bases in frame from base 1.

This clonotype was seen many times. Its cognate antigen has yet to be identified. Qualities for individual bases were not recorded, and no much larger clone is one base off. Paper-wide results and their limitations: The authors noted that the small sample size was a limitation that may lower accuracy. Sequencing and analysis were limited to the TCR beta chain. A larger number of public clonotypes was shared among persistent patients (approximately 3,000) than among newly diagnosed patients (around 970). Compared with newly diagnosed patients, persistent Graves' disease patients had lower TCR Shannon entropy and fewer highly expanded clones, which suggests clonal expansion. Because the primary lesion, thyroid tissue, could not be accessed, the study looked at peripheral blood alone. Persistent disease showed preferential use of TRBV28, TRBJ1-2 and TRBJ2-5, whereas newly diagnosed disease favored TRBV20-1 and TRBJ2-1.

This sample also belongs to another study, concerning T cells in Graves' hyperthyroidism and ophthalmopathy. According to the second study: A patient counted as having stable Graves' hyperthyroidism if no progression to ophthalmopathy occurred over 18 months of follow-up. Hyperthyroidism patients were aged 18 to 65 years and newly diagnosed, with disease duration of less than 2 months. The study excluded patients with uncontrolled infections, other autoimmune diseases, pregnancy or lactation. Diagnoses were based on clinical symptoms, serum thyroxine and TRAb, thyroid ultrasound and orbital computed tomography. The TCR CDR3 was subjected to a first round of RT-PCR using the HTBI primer set and the Qiagen OneStep RT-PCR kit. Blood samples also contained most of the expanded thyroid clonotypes (frequency above 0.001), which suggests that blood repertoires may reflect thyroid immune responses. In cross-validation, a model built on a 13 V-J signature told ophthalmopathy apart from stable hyperthyroidism with approximately 90% sensitivity and roughly 82% specificity, and in testing the same model reached 80%/75%. During validation, the model predicted progression to ophthalmopathy a median of about 6.3 months ahead of onset, with almost 71% sensitivity and under 85% specificity. To identify distinguishing TCR V-J signatures, a discovery cohort of 90 to 100 patients was used, comprising 40 to 45 with Graves' ophthalmopathy and around 60 with stable Graves' hyperthyroidism. An independent validation cohort of 18 to 20 hyperthyroidism patients and more than 15 patients who later progressed to ophthalmopathy tested prospective prediction of ophthalmopathy. The 100 or so discovery patients were randomly divided into training and test sets at a 7:3 ratio. In addition, the study compared T-cell repertoires in thyroid tissue and in blood from six Graves' hyperthyroidism patients. After blood sampling, hyperthyroidism patients were treated with methimazole at a starting dose of 30 mg daily, and ophthalmopathy patients were treated with high-dose intravenous methylprednisolone. The libraries were constructed in a second round of multiplex PCR and then size-selected and purified. Libraries were sequenced paired-end with 100 bp reads on an Illumina HiSeq2000. SOAPnuke was used to process the raw data, throwing out any read that contained adapters or uncalled bases, had a mean Phred below 15, or lacked an exact constant-primer or identifier match. High-quality paired reads were merged with COPE v1.2.5, and unique nucleotide sequences were defined as clonotypes. MiTCR v1.1 was used to align clonotypes to the IMGT TRBV, TRBD and TRBJ reference segments. The analysis was restricted to V-J combinations with a frequency above 0.0001, which together covered 99.2% of the repertoires. A TCS score was defined as the ratio of F50 (clonal expansion) to E x V (chaos), with BLOSUM62-based TCRdist applied between CDR3 peptides within each V-J. Welch's t-statistics and random forest reduced fewer than 600 V-J features to 13, which were used in a naive Bayes classifier (R e1071). No statistical method was used to fix the sample size in advance, and group allocation was not hidden from the investigators. According to the paper, TCR Vbeta CDR3 sequencing was carried out on 135 peripheral blood samples, which came from fewer than 50 ophthalmopathy, approximately 72 hyperthyroidism and roughly 17 progressor patients.

This chain joins TRBV9 to TRBJ1-1, and TRBD1 may be the D gene, going by 5 matching bases. The sequence derives from a woman aged 18-29 years with Graves disease. Donor details come from another sample of the same person, matched by shared clones. The material was peripheral blood mononuclear cells (PBMCs), obtained at new diagnosis, from a patient treated with antithyroid drugs. The CDR3 region reads CASSTMRGGSEAFF. The DNA sequence is given as TGTGCCAGCAGCACCATGAGGGGAGGCTCTGAAGCTTTCTTT.